The source of this TCR beta chain is a study of blood T cell repertoires in COVID-19. On the study more broadly: The United States, Italy and Spain provided the acute and convalescent COVID-19 samples. PBMCs, B-cell-depleted T cells, or T cells provided the cDNA or gDNA that made up the material.

In the study's own analysis: Estimates of nucleated cell counts were drawn from the amplification of reference gene primers. Measured with immunoSEQ multiplex PCR; TCRdb has only the in-frame clones, and not every one. V, J and clone size derive from that table, while D and trimming were established from the DNA sequence. The data show about 250,000 clones, 81% seen once. This CDR3 region has 14 residues. Germline assignment: CDR1 MDHEN and CDR2 SYDVKM. V gave up 5 bases and J gave up 1 base; unmatched junction bases: 2. Sequencing was done on a sample of peripheral blood. The source is an elderly woman with acute or convalescent COVID-19. The rearrangement links TRBV28 to TRBJ1-1, with 9 bases lining up with TRBD1. The CDR3 loop reads CASSGQGPNTEAFF. CDR3 DNA sequence: TGTGCCAGCAGTGGACAGGGGCCGAACACTGAAGCTTTCTTT.